This T cell receptor beta chain was profiled in a study of identifying expanded T cells in peripheral blood. This CDR3 comprises 18 residues. Germline V gene lookup returns CDR1 SGHRS and CDR2 YFSETQ. The ends lost 2 bases at V and 5 bases at J; junction bases unmatched: 13. TCRdb keeps only in-frame clones here, not all; method: immunoSEQ multiplex PCR. The repertoire holds about 81,000 clones, with less than 90% as singletons. Healthy donors had no documented immune events, such as infections, while sampled. The clonotype was recovered from a person between 18 and 75 years old in good health. The specimen was blood. The chain combines TRBV5-1 with TRBJ2-3, with 11 bases aligning to TRBD2. CDR3 loop: CASSFTTFSGRAEDTQYF. The CDR3 nucleotides read TGCGCCAGCAGCTTTACGACCTTTAGCGGGAGGGCCGAAGATACGCAGTATTTT.